This T cell receptor beta chain was recovered during a study of blood T cell repertoires in COVID-19. Per germline, CDR1 SGHTA and CDR2 FQGTGA. The CDR3 covers 14 residues. Trimming shortened V by 2 bases and J by 4 bases, and 8 bases separated the two germline ends. Repertoires were generated with immunoSEQ multiplex PCR, while TCRdb's copy carries only in-frame clones and drops some. Among some 150,000 clones, roughly four fifths were seen once, and the ten largest hold roughly 8.4%. The sequenced sample consisted of peripheral blood. The receptor's source is a human donor with acute or convalescent COVID-19. The donor label of this sample is uncertain. The rearrangement uses TRBV7-3 and TRBJ2-2; D is undetermined. The CDR3 sequence: CASSLFDSTGELFF. DNA for the CDR3: TGTGCCAGCAGCTTATTTGATAGCACCGGGGAGCTGTTTTTT.